Listed below are T cell receptor beta chains from one sample, sequenced in a study of blood T cell repertoires in COVID-19. Only in-frame clones appear in the TCRdb table, and some are missing; sequencing was by immunoSEQ multiplex PCR. The sample carries tens of thousands of clones, approximately 83% recorded once. Sequences were obtained from peripheral blood. All receptors derive from a man aged 30 to 39 with COVID-19, enrolled during active disease. CDR3s include the opening cysteine and the closing phenylalanine or tryptophan. Each record gives: clone size, J gene, V gene, D gene, CDR3 DNA, CDR3 protein. A D gene is named only where the DNA matches it firmly. Clone size is shown for a subset of rows, as once, few, many or a class of expanded clone.

clone_size: -
j_call: TRBJ1-1
v_call: TRBV9
d_call: -
cdr3_nt: TGTGCCAGCAGCGTGGGACATACGAACACTGAAGCTTTCTTT
cdr3_aa: CASSVGHTNTEAFF

clone_size: few
j_call: TRBJ1-2
v_call: TRBV28
d_call: TRBD1
cdr3_nt: TGTGCCAGCAGTAAAACCGGGACAGGGTCCGGCTACACCTTC
cdr3_aa: CASSKTGTGSGYTF

clone_size: -
j_call: TRBJ1-1
v_call: TRBV18
d_call: -
cdr3_nt: TGTGCCAGCACCGAGACGAGCGGGGGGACGAACACTGAAGCTTTCTTT
cdr3_aa: CASTETSGGTNTEAFF

clone_size: -
j_call: TRBJ2-1
v_call: TRBV5-1
d_call: TRBD2
cdr3_nt: TGCCCTCGAGCTTGGAGTCAACGGGAGGGAGGCAATGAGCAGTTCTTC
cdr3_aa: CPRAWSQREGGNEQFF

clone_size: -
j_call: TRBJ1-1
v_call: TRBV6-5
d_call: -
cdr3_nt: TGTGCCAGCAGTCGGACAGTGACTGAAGCTTTCTTT
cdr3_aa: CASSRTVTEAFF

clone_size: many
j_call: TRBJ1-5
v_call: TRBV1
d_call: -
cdr3_nt: TGCACCAGCAGCCACAGATCCGGAGGAAGGAATCAGCCCCAGCATTTT
cdr3_aa: CTSSHRSGGRNQPQHF

clone_size: -
j_call: TRBJ2-7
v_call: TRBV2
d_call: -
cdr3_nt: TGTGCCAGCAGTGAACAGGGCTACGAGCAGTACTTC
cdr3_aa: CASSEQGYEQYF

clone_size: few
j_call: TRBJ2-1
v_call: TRBV6-4
d_call: -
cdr3_nt: TGTGCCAGCTCCCACTCAGGTGAGGGAGCGGGCAATGAGCAGTTCTTC
cdr3_aa: CASSHSGEGAGNEQFF

clone_size: -
j_call: TRBJ1-1
v_call: TRBV14
d_call: -
cdr3_nt: TGTGCCAGCAGCCAAGCCGGGACTCCGAACACTGAAGCTTTCTTT
cdr3_aa: CASSQAGTPNTEAFF

clone_size: -
j_call: TRBJ1-2
v_call: TRBV28
d_call: -
cdr3_nt: TGTGCCAGCAGGAGTTCGGGACTAGCAGGACGGGGCTACACCTTC
cdr3_aa: CASRSSGLAGRGYTF

clone_size: few
j_call: TRBJ1-2
v_call: TRBV28
d_call: TRBD1
cdr3_nt: TGTGCCAGCAGTTTGAACAGGGGGCAATATGGCTACACCTTC
cdr3_aa: CASSLNRGQYGYTF

clone_size: -
j_call: TRBJ2-5
v_call: TRBV6-5
d_call: TRBD2
cdr3_nt: TGTGCCAGCAGTTACGTCGGTAGCGGGAGGTCAGAGACCCAGTACTTC
cdr3_aa: CASSYVGSGRSETQYF

clone_size: -
j_call: TRBJ1-1
v_call: TRBV9
d_call: TRBD1
cdr3_nt: TGTGCCAGCAGCGTGTGGGACAGTATGAACACTGAAGCTTTCTTT
cdr3_aa: CASSVWDSMNTEAFF

clone_size: -
j_call: TRBJ2-7
v_call: TRBV5-4
d_call: TRBD1
cdr3_nt: TGTGCCAGCAGCCCGCGGGGGACAGGGGGCGCCGAGCAGTACTTC
cdr3_aa: CASSPRGTGGAEQYF